The 8 T cell receptor beta chains below come from one sample, sequenced in a study of radiation and T cells in renal cell carcinoma. As to time point: baseline pretreatment blood. The treatment denotes: 15 Gy SBRT to primary tumor, nephrectomy 4 weeks later. Repertoires were generated with immunoSEQ multiplex PCR, while TCRdb's copy carries only in-frame clones and drops some. The sample records 70,000 to 100,000 clones, approximately 83% being singletons. This specimen was blood, taken from a patient whose treatment included radiotherapy and nephrectomy. These receptor sequences come from a man aged 60 to 69 with renal cell carcinoma.

The genes are TRBV7-9 and TRBJ1-2; 8 nucleotides line up with TRBD1. J lost 4 bases, V lost 2 bases, and 15 bases had no gene match. Germline V gives CDR1 SEHNR, CDR2 FQNEAQ (reference sequence). The CDR3 runs 18 residues. The CDR3 spells CASSLTSGQGSIGYGYTF. CDR3 in DNA: TGTGCCAGCAGCTTAACCTCAGGACAGGGATCCATAGGCTATGGCTACACCTTC.

The count of this clone is one. The rearrangement links TRBV2 to TRBJ2-1, with 7 bases matching TRBD1. Trimming removed 8 bases from V and 8 bases from J; junction bases left unmatched: 15. Germline V gives CDR1 SNHLY, CDR2 FYNNEI. The CDR3 length is 15 residues. This CDR3 is CASLEKGATRYEQFF. The CDR3 bases are TGTGCCAGCCTCGAAAAGGGGGCTACTAGGTATGAGCAGTTCTTC.

This clone was counted once. This chain links TRBV9 with TRBJ1-2; D is ambiguous. The CDR3 has 14 amino acids. Trimming pared 4 bases from V and 1 base from J, leaving 11 bases between. CDR1 is SGDLS and CDR2 is YYNGEE in the germline V gene. For the CDR3, the DNA is TGTGCCAGCAGCCCGAGTCTGGGTAACTATGGCTACACCTTC. Protein: CASSPSLGNYGYTF.

The rearrangement uses TRBV5-1 and TRBJ2-3; 9 bases map to TRBD1. Germline values: CDR1 SGHRS, CDR2 YFSETQ. V lost 5 bases, J lost 3 bases, and 16 bases stayed unmatched. CDR3 length: 18 amino acids. The CDR3 region has the DNA TGCGCCAGCAGATCGGACAGGGGTTCTAGACTGATAACAGATACGCAGTATTTT. Protein product: CASRSDRGSRLITDTQYF.

The chain employs TRBV19 and TRBJ2-2; possibly TRBD1 for D (5 bases). Germline-derived CDR1 and CDR2 are LNHDA and SQIVND (reference sequence). The CDR3 is 14 residues long. V lost 7 bases and J lost 1, with 10 bases in between. The CDR3 spells CASMGQGNTGELFF. The DNA for the CDR3 is TGTGCCAGTATGGGGCAGGGGAACACCGGGGAGCTGTTTTTT.

The V gene is TRBV5-4, the J gene TRBJ2-1, with D possibly matching TRBD2 (6 bases). The CDR3 runs to 14 residues. V lost 1 base to trimming and J lost 9 bases, with 14 bases between them. The germline CDR1 and CDR2 sequences are SGHNT and YYREEE (reference sequence). This CDR3 reads CASSLSGSYSEQFF. CDR3 coding DNA: TGTGCCAGCAGCTTGTCCGGGAGCTATAGTGAGCAGTTCTTC. Variable domain in full (rest from reference TRBV5-4 and TRBJ2-1): ETGVTQSPTHLIKTRGQQVTLRCSSQSGHNTVSWYQQALGQGPQFIFQYYREEENGRGNFPPRFSGLQFPNYSSELNVNALELDDSALYLCASSLSGSYSEQFFGPGTRLTVL.

The chain carries TRBV6-4 and TRBJ2-2; possible D gene TRBD2, 6 bases. Trimming shortened V by 8 bases and J by 2 bases, and 12 bases separated the two germline ends. Per germline, CDR1 MRHNA and CDR2 SNTAGT. This CDR3 region has 14 residues. CDR3 in amino acids: CASGRDSNTGELFF. The CDR3 DNA sequence: TGTGCCAGCGGTCGGGACTCCAACACCGGGGAGCTGTTTTTT.

This clone was seen a handful of times. The genes are TRBV12-5 and TRBJ2-5, with a possible D match to TRBD1 (6 bases). Between the trimmed V and J ends, which lost 4 bases and 5 bases, there was a span of 11 bases. The CDR3 runs to 13 residues. Germline-derived CDR1 and CDR2 are LGHNT and FRNRAP. CDR3 coding DNA: TGTGCTAGTGGTTCTACTAGGGGGGAGACCCAGTACTTC. Its translation: CASGSTRGETQYF.